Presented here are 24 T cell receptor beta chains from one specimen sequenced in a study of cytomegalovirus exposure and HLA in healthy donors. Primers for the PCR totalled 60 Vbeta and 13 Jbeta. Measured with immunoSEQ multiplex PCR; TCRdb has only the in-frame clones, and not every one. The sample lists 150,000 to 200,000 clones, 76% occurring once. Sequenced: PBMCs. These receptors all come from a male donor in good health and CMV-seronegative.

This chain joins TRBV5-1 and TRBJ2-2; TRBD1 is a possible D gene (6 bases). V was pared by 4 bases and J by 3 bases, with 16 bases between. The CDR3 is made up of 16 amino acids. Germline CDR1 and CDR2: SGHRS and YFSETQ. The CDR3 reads CASSLAGQTHTGELFF. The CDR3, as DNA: TGCGCCAGCAGCCTGGCAGGACAGACCCACACCGGGGAGCTGTTTTTT.

For the CDR3, the DNA is TGTGCCAGCAGCCCCCCCTACAGGGTTGGAGAGACCCAGTACTTC. Its translation: CASSPPYRVGETQYF. This chain joins TRBV7-9 and TRBJ2-5; D is possibly TRBD1 (6 bases). Trimming took 5 bases from V and 4 from J, leaving 17 bases between them. This CDR3 is built from 15 residues. Germline CDR1 reads SEHNR; CDR2 reads FQNEAQ (reference sequence).

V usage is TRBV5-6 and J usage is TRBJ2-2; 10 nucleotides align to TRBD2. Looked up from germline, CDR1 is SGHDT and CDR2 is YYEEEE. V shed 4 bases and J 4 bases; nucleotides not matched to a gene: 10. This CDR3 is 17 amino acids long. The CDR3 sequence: CASSSLAGAYLTGELFF. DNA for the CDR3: TGTGCCAGCAGCAGCCTAGCGGGGGCCTACCTCACCGGGGAGCTGTTTTTT.

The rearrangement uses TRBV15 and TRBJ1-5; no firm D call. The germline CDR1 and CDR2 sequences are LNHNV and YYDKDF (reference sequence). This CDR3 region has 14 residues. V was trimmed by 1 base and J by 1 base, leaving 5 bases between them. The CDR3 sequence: CATSRGGSNQPQHF. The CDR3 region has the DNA TGTGCCACCAGCAGAGGCGGAAGCAATCAGCCCCAGCATTTT.

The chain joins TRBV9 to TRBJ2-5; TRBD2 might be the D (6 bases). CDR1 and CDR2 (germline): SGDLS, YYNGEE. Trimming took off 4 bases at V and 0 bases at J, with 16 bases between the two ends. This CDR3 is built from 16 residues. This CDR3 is CASSLGSSGNQETQYF. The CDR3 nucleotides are TGTGCCAGCAGCCTCGGGAGCAGCGGAAACCAAGAGACCCAGTACTTC.

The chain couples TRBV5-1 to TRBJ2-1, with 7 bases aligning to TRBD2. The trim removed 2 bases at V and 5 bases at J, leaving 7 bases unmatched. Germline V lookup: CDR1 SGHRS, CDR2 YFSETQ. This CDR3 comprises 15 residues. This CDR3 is CASSLAGKVHNEQFF. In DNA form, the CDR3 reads TGCGCCAGCAGCTTAGCGGGAAAGGTGCACAATGAGCAGTTCTTC.

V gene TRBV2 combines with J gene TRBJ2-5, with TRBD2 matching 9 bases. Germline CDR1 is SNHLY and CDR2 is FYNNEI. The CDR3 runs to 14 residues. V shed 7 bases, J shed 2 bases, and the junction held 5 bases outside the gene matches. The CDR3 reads CASIPSGVQETQYF. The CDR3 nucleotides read TGTGCCAGCATACCTAGCGGGGTTCAAGAGACCCAGTACTTC.

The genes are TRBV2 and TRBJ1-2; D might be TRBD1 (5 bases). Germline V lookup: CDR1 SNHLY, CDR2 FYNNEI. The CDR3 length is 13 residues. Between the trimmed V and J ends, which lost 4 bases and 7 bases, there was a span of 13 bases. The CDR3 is CASSGQRLGGYTF. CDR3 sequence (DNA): TGTGCCAGCAGTGGACAGAGGCTTGGTGGCTACACCTTC.

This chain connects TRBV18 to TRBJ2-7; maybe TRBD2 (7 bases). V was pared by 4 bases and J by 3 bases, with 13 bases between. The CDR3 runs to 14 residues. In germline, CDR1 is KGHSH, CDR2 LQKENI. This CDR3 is CASSRWGGLYEQYF. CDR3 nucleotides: TGTGCCAGCTCACGTTGGGGGGGGCTCTACGAGCAGTACTTC.

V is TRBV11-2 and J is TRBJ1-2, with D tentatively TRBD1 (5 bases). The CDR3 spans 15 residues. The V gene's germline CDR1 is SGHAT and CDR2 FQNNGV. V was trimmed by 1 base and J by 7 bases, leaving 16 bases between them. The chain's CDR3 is CASSLAQPGNSGYTF. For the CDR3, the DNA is TGTGCCAGCAGCTTAGCTCAACCAGGGAACAGTGGCTACACCTTC.

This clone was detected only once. DNA for the CDR3: TGCAGCGTTGTTGGGGGGGAGGAGAGCTCCTACAATGAGCAGTTCTTC. This gives the protein CSVVGGEESSYNEQFF. This chain links TRBV29-1 with TRBJ2-1, with TRBD2 matching over 7 bases. V was clipped by 4 bases and J by 0 bases; unmatched bases: 9. The germline V gene has CDR1 SQVTM and CDR2 ANQGSEA. The CDR3 covers 16 residues.

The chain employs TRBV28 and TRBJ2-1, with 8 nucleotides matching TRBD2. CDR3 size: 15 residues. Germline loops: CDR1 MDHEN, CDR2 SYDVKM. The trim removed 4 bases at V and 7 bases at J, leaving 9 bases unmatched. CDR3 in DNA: TGTGCCAGCAGTTCTCCCGGGACTAGGAGTAATGAGCAGTTCTTC. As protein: CASSSPGTRSNEQFF.

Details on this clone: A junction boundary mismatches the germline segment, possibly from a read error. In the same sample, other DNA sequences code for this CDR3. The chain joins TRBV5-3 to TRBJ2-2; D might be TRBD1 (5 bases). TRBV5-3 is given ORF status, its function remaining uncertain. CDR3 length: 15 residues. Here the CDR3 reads CARSLKGFNTGELFF. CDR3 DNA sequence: TGCGCCAGAAGCTTGAAGGGGTTCAACACCGGGGAGCTGTTTTTT.

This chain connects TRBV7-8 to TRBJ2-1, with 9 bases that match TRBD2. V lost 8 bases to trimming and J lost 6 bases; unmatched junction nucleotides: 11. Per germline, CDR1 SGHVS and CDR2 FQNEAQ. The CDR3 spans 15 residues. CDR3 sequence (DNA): TGTGCCAGCCTCTCGGCGGGAGGGCCCCGCAATGAGCAGTTCTTC. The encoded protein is CASLSAGGPRNEQFF.

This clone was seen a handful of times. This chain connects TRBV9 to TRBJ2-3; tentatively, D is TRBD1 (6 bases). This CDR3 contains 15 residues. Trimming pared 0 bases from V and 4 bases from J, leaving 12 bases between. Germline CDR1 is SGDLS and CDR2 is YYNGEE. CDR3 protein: CASSVVGGWADTQYF. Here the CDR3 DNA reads TGTGCCAGCAGCGTAGTTGGGGGCTGGGCAGATACGCAGTATTTT.

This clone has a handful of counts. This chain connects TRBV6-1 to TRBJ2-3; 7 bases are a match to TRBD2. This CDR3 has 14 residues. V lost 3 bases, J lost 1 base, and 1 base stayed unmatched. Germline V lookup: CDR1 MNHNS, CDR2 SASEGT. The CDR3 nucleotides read TGTGCCAGCAGTGAGGCGGGGGGCACAGATACGCAGTATTTT. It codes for CASSEAGGTDTQYF.

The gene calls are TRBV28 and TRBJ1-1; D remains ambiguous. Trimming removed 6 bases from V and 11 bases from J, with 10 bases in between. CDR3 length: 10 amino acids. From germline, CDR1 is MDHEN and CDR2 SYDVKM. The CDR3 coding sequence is TGTGCCAGCAGCCCCTTAGATGCTTTCTTT. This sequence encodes CASSPLDAFF. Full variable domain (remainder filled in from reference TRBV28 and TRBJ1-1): DVKVTQSSRYLVKRTGEKVFLECVQDMDHENMFWYRQDPGLGLRLIYFSYDVKMKEKGDIPEGYSVSREKKERFSLILESASTNQTSMYLCASSPLDAFFGQGTRLTVV.

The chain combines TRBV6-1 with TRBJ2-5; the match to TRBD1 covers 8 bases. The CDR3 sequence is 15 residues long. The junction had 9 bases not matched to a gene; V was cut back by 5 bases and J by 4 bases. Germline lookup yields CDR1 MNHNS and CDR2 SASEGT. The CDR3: CASSSLGTGRETQYF. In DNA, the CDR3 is TGTGCCAGCAGTAGTCTAGGGACAGGAAGAGAGACCCAGTACTTC.

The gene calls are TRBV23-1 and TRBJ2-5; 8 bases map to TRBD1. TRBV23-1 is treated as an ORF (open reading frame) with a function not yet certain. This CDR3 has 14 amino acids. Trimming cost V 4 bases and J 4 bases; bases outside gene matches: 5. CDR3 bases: TGCGCCAGCAGTCTGGGGACAGGCGGAGAGACCCAGTACTTC. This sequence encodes CASSLGTGGETQYF.

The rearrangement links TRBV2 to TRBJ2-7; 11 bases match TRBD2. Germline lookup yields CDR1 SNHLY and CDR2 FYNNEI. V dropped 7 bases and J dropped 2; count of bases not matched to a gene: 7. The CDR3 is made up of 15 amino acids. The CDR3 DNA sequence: TGTGCCAGCACCGAGGGACTAGCGGCTACCTACGAGCAGTACTTC. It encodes CASTEGLAATYEQYF.

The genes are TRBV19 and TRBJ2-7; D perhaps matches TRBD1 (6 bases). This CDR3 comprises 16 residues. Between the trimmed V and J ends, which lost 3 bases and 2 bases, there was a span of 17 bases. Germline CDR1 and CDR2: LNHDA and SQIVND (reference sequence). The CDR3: CASSITGRTAAYEQYF. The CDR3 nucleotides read TGTGCCAGTAGTATCACCGGGCGGACAGCCGCCTACGAGCAGTACTTC.

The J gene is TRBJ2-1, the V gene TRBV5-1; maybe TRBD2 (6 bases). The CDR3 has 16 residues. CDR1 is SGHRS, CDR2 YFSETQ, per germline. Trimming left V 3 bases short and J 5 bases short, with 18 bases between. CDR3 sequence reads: CASSSTGSGHNNEQFF. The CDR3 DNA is TGCGCCAGCAGCTCCACCGGGAGCGGGCACAACAATGAGCAGTTCTTC.

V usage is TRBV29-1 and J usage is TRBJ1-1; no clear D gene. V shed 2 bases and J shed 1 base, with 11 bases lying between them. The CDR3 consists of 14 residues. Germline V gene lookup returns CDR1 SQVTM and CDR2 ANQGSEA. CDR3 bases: TGCAGCGTTGAATCGGCGGGAACGAACACTGAAGCTTTCTTT. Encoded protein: CSVESAGTNTEAFF.

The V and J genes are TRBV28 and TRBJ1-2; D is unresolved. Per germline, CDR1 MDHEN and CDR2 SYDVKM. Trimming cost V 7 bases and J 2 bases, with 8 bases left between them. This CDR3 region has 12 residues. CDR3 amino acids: CASNEQNYGYTF. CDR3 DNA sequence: TGTGCCAGCAATGAACAGAACTATGGCTACACCTTC.